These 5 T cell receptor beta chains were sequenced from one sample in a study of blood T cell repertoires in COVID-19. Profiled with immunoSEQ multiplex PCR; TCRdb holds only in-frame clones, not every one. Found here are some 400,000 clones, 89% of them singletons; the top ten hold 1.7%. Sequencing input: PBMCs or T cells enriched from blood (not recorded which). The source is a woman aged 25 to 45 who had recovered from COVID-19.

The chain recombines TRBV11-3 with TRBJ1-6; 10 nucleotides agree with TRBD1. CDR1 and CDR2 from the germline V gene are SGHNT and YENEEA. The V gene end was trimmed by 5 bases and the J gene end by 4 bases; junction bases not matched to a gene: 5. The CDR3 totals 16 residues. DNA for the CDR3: TGTGCCAGCAGCCCGGGACAGGGGAAATATAATTCACCCCTCCACTTT. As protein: CASSPGQGKYNSPLHF.

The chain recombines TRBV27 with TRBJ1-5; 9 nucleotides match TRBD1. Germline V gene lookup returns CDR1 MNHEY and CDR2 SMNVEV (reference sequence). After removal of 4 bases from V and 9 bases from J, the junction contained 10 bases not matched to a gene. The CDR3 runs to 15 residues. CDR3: CASSSSQGAGGPQHF. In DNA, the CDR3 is TGTGCCAGCAGTTCATCACAGGGGGCGGGAGGGCCCCAGCATTTT.

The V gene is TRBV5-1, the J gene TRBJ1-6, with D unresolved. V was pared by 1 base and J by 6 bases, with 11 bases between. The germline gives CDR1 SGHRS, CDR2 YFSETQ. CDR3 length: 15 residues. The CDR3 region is CASSLLRSGNSPLHF. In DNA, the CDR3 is TGCGCCAGCAGCTTGTTGAGGTCGGGTAATTCACCCCTCCACTTT.

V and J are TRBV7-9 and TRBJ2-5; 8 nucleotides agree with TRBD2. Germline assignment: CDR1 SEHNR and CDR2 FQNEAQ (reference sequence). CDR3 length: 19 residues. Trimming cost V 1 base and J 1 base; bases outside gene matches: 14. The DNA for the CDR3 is TGTGCCAGCAGCTTAGTAAGGTTCCGCGGGGGGTCACCCCAAGAGACCCAGTACTTC. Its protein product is CASSLVRFRGGSPQETQYF.

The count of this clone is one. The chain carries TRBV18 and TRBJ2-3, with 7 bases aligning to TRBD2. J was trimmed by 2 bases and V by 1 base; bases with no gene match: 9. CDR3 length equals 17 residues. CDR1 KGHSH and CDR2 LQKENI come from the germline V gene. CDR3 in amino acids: CASSPRSRLADTDTQYF. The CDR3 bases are TGTGCCAGCTCACCACGTTCGCGACTAGCCGACACAGATACGCAGTATTTT.